One and the same sample provided the 12 T cell receptor beta chains below, sequenced in a study of shared clonotypes between healthy human individuals. Cells designated naive CD8 were CD45RO-negative and were positively selected for CCR7, with terminally differentiated effector memory CD45RA+ cells excluded. Sequenced by immunoSEQ multiplex PCR; TCRdb stores in-frame clones only, minus some. Of around 2.1 million clones in the sample, about 93% were seen once. Sequencing was performed on naive CD8+ T cells from PBMCs. The receptors were gathered from a man aged 18-30 years in good health. Some clones in this sample may be carry-over from other donors' samples.

This chain joins TRBV7-9 and TRBJ2-1, with D possibly being TRBD1 or TRBD2 (5 bases each). With 1 base removed from V and 6 bases from J, the gap between germline ends came to 13 bases. Germline V gene sequence: CDR1 SEHNR, CDR2 FQNEAQ (reference sequence). CDR3 length: 15 residues. For the CDR3, the DNA is TGTGCCAGCAGCTTAGATCCCGGGGCCCTCAATGAGCAGTTCTTC. Amino acid sequence: CASSLDPGALNEQFF. The full variable domain, rest sourced from reference TRBV7-9 and TRBJ2-1, is DTGVSQNPRHKITKRGQNVTFRCDPISEHNRLYWYRQTLGQGPEFLTYFQNEAQLEKSRLLSDRFSAERPKGSFSTLEIQRTEQGDSAMYLCASSLDPGALNEQFFGPGTRLTVL.

The chain employs TRBV28 and TRBJ1-5, with 8 nucleotides matching TRBD1. Germline loops: CDR1 MDHEN, CDR2 SYDVKM. CDR3 length: 14 residues. Unmatched junction bases numbered 9, after V lost 8 bases and J lost 6 bases. CDR3 in DNA: TGTGCCAGCTCGTACAGGGGGAATTTTCAGCCCCAGCATTTT. Residues: CASSYRGNFQPQHF.

This chain uses TRBV6-5 with TRBJ2-1; 8 bases line up with TRBD1. Germline CDR1 and CDR2: MNHEY and SVGAGI. CDR3 length: 14 residues. The V and J ends lost 8 bases and 5 bases, in that order; junction bases with no gene match: 8. CDR3 bases: TGTGCCAGCTCGACAGGGGAAATCCACAATGAGCAGTTCTTC. Amino acids: CASSTGEIHNEQFF.

This clone was found once. The chain combines TRBV11-2 with TRBJ1-2; 9 positions agree with TRBD1. V lost 4 bases to trimming and J lost 3 bases; unmatched junction nucleotides: 6. Germline V gives CDR1 SGHAT, CDR2 FQNNGV. This CDR3 has 15 residues. In nucleotides, the CDR3 is TGTGCCAGCAGCTCGGACAGGGGAGGGTACTATGGCTACACCTTC. Protein product: CASSSDRGGYYGYTF.

This chain joins TRBV5-1 and TRBJ2-1, with D maybe TRBD1 (6 bases). The V gene lost 0 bases and the J gene lost 6 bases, with 19 bases spanning the gap. In germline, CDR1 is SGHRS, CDR2 YFSETQ. CDR3 size: 17 residues. CDR3 region: CASSLAGLGPGVNEQFF. DNA for the CDR3: TGCGCCAGCAGCTTGGCTGGACTTGGTCCAGGGGTCAATGAGCAGTTCTTC.

The chain is built from TRBV30 and TRBJ1-1; a weak D match, TRBD1 (6 bases). The CDR3 is 14 residues long. Trimming shortened V by 0 bases and J by 3 bases, and 11 bases separated the two germline ends. In germline, CDR1 is GTSNPN, CDR2 SVGIG (reference sequence). CDR3 sequence: CAWSVGQGYTEAFF. The CDR3 DNA follows: TGTGCCTGGAGTGTAGGTCAGGGGTACACTGAAGCTTTCTTT.

V gene TRBV28 combines with J gene TRBJ2-1, with 10 bases matching TRBD2. The germline V gene has CDR1 MDHEN and CDR2 SYDVKM. Trimming took 1 base from V and 5 from J; bases not matched to a gene: 2. This CDR3 is built from 15 residues. This CDR3 is CASSLLLAGNNEQFF. The CDR3 DNA reads TGTGCCAGCAGTTTATTACTAGCGGGGAACAATGAGCAGTTCTTC.

The chain carries TRBV6-5 and TRBJ2-6; no reliable D call. The germline gives CDR1 MNHEY, CDR2 SVGAGI. V gave up 6 bases and J gave up 0 bases, with 3 bases separating them. This CDR3 has 13 residues. The DNA of the CDR3 is TGTGCCAGCAGGGGCTCTGGGGCCAACGTCCTGACTTTC. It is translated as CASRGSGANVLTF.

The rearrangement uses TRBV2 and TRBJ2-2; D is undetermined. CDR3 length: 12 residues. Trimming shortened V by 8 bases and J by 8 bases, and 12 bases separated the two germline ends. CDR1 is SNHLY, CDR2 FYNNEI, per germline. The CDR3 DNA reads as TGTGCCAGCGACTCCACCCGAGGGGAGCTGTTTTTT. Translating gives CASDSTRGELFF.

The chain combines TRBV5-1 with TRBJ2-5; unclear D gene. The CDR3 runs to 12 residues. Per germline, CDR1 SGHRS and CDR2 YFSETQ. V gave up 4 bases and J gave up 1 base, with 5 bases separating them. The CDR3 loop reads CASSGPQETQYF. The CDR3 bases are TGCGCCAGCAGCGGACCCCAAGAGACCCAGTACTTC.

This clone was seen just once. This chain connects TRBV13 to TRBJ1-2; weak D call: TRBD1 (6 bases). Trimming took off 4 bases at V and 4 bases at J, with 13 bases between the two ends. The CDR3 runs to 14 residues. Germline loops: CDR1 PRHDT, CDR2 FYEKMQ (reference sequence). CDR3 loop: CASSSRQEPYGYTF. DNA for the CDR3: TGTGCCAGCAGCTCCCGACAGGAGCCCTATGGCTACACCTTC.

This sequence joins TRBV27 and TRBJ2-7; D gene unclear. The germline V gene has CDR1 MNHEY and CDR2 SMNVEV (reference sequence). This CDR3 comprises 14 residues. V was cut by 0 bases and J by 9 bases, with 15 bases left in between. The CDR3 spells CASSLSYGDNRQYF. The CDR3 nucleotides are TGTGCCAGCAGTTTATCTTATGGAGACAATCGGCAGTACTTC.